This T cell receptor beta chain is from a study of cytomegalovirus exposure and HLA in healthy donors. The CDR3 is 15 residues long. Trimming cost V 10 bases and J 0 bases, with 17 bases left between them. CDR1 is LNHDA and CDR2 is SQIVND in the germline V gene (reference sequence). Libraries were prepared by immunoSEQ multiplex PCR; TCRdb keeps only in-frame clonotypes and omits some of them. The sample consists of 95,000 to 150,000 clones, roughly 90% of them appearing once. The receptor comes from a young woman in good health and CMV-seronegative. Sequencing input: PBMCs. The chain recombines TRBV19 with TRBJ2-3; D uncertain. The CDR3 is CATTGEAFSTDTQYF. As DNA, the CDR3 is TGTGCCACCACCGGAGAAGCCTTTAGCACAGATACGCAGTATTTT.